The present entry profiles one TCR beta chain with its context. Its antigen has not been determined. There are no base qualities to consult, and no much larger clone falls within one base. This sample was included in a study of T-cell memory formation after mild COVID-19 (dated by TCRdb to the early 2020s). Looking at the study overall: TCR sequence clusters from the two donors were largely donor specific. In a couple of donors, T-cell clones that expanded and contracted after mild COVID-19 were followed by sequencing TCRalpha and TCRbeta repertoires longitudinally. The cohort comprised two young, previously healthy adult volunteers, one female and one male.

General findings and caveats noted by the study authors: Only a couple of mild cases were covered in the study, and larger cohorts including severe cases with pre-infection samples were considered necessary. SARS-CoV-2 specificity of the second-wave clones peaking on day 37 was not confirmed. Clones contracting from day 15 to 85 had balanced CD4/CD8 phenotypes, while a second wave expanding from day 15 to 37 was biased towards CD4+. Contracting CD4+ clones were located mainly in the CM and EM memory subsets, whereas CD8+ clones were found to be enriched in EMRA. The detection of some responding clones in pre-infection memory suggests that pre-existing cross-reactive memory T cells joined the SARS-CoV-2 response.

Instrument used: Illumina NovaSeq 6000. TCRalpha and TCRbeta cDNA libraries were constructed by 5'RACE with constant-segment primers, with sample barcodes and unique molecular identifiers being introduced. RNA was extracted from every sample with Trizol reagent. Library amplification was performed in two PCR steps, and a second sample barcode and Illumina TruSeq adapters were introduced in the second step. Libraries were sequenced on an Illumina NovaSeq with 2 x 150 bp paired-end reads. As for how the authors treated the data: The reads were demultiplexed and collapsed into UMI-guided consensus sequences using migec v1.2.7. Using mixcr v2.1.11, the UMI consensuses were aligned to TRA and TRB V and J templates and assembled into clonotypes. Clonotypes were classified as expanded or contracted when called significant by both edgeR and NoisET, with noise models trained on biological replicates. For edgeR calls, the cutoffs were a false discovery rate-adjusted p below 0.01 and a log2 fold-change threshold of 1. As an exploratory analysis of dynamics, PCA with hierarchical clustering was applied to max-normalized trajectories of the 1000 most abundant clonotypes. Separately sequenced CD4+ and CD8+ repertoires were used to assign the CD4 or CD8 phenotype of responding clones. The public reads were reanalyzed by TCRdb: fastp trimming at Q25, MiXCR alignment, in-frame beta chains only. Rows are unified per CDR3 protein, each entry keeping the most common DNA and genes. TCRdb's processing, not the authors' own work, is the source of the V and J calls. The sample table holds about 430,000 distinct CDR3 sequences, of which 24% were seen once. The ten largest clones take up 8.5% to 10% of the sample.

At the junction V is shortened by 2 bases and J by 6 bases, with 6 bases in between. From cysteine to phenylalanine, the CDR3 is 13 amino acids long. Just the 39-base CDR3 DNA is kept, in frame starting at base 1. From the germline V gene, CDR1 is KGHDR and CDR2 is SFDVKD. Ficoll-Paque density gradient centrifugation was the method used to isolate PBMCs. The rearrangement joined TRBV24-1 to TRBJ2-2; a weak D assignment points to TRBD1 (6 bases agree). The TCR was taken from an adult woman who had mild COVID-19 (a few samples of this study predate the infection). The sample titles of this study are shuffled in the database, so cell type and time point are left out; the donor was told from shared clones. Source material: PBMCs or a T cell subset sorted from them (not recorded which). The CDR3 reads CATSDWTAGELFF. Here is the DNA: TGTGCCACCAGTGATTGGACAGCCGGGGAGCTGTTTTTT.